This T cell receptor beta chain is drawn from a study of CD8+ T cells in alopecia areata. Study results and caveats: Affected lesional scalp, above all in alopecia totalis/universalis, was more clonal than normal scalp.

V was clipped by 2 bases and J by 4 bases, with 20 bases between them. The length of the CDR3 is 18 residues. Germline V gene data show CDR1 as ENHRY and CDR2 as SYGVKD. Four or five patients had their CD4+ cells sorted into CD25+CD127- cells. The sorting of PBMCs gave CD4+ and CD8+ T cells. Remarks on this clone: Its antigen is currently unknown.

Reverse transcribed after extraction, RNA yielded cDNA as the sequencing template. Sequencing was performed with immunoSEQ multiplex PCR; in TCRdb, only in-frame clones are kept and a portion is missing. There are some 8,000 clones in the sample; about three quarters occur only once, and roughly 2.7% lies in the top ten. The rearrangement joins TRBV10-3 to TRBJ2-2; tentatively, D is TRBD2 (6 bases). The sequence was collected from a human donor with alopecia areata. The specimen was CD4+ Tregs sorted from blood. The CDR3 sequence is CAISEGLSGDVGTGELFF. CDR3 nucleotides: TGTGCCATCAGTGAGGGTCTTTCGGGGGATGTAGGCACCGGGGAGCTGTTTTTT.